Here is one T cell receptor (beta chain) with its context. Its antigen is undetermined. These data are taken from a study of glioma-infiltrating T cells after dendritic cell vaccination. About the research overall: Dendritic cells derived from monocytes and pulsed with autologous tumor lysate formed the vaccine. Study-wide points: Complete blood and tumor specimen sets were limited to few patients.

Fresh-frozen tumor tissue and more than two years of survival data were available for all. None of the glioblastoma patients had an isocitrate dehydrogenase mutation. This CDR3 region has 13 residues. J lost 4 bases, V lost 5 bases, and 4 bases had no gene match. Germline loops: CDR1 MNHEY, CDR2 SVGAGI. Some clones are missing from TCRdb's copy, which holds only in-frame ones; the method was immunoSEQ multiplex PCR. Here the sample spans some 30,000 clones, roughly nine tenths being singletons. The sequenced sample was blood, obtained before dendritic cell vaccination. The TCR was taken from a human donor with glioblastoma. This rearrangement joins TRBV6-5 to TRBJ1-2; 7 bases line up with TRBD1. CDR3 protein: CASSIGTAYGYTF. The CDR3 bases are TGTGCCAGCAGTATCGGGACAGCCTATGGCTACACCTTC.